This entry lists 9 T cell receptor beta chains sequenced from one sample in a study of shared T cell receptors in the human thymus. The repertoire was sequenced with immunoSEQ multiplex PCR; TCRdb's copy has only in-frame clones and lacks some. The table has 550,000 to 800,000 clones, 70% to 90% seen once. These data were also reused for a study on human thymus T cells.

Sequencing used thymocytes. These receptors came from a girl under two years old with a congenital heart defect.

This clone was seen only a few times. The chain couples TRBV5-1 to TRBJ2-1; D possibly corresponds to TRBD2 (5 bases). Looked up from germline, CDR1 is SGHRS and CDR2 is YFSETQ. The CDR3 is 14 amino acids. Trimming left V 0 bases short and J 8 bases short, with 12 bases between. The CDR3 DNA is TGCGCCAGCAGCTTGGACCCTAGCTCTGATGAGCAGTTCTTC. Protein sequence: CASSLDPSSDEQFF.

V and J are TRBV28 and TRBJ1-4; D not resolved. V dropped 2 bases and J dropped 0 bases, with 16 bases sitting between them. The CDR3 sequence is 18 residues long. The germline CDR1 and CDR2 sequences are MDHEN and SYDVKM. The CDR3 reads CASSLNVAGEATNEKLFF. For the CDR3, the DNA is TGTGCCAGCAGTTTAAATGTGGCCGGGGAGGCAACTAATGAAAAACTGTTTTTT.

This chain joins TRBV5-6 and TRBJ2-7; 11 nucleotides line up with TRBD2. After removal of 4 bases from V and 1 base from J, the junction contained 7 bases not matched to a gene. The germline CDR1 and CDR2 sequences are SGHDT and YYEEEE. The CDR3 is 16 amino acids. CDR3 region: CASSPRLAGQSYEQYF. The CDR3, as DNA: TGTGCCAGCAGCCCCAGACTAGCGGGGCAATCCTACGAGCAGTACTTC.

This clone appeared once. The CDR3 region is CASKVPGTNYGYTF. CDR3 DNA: TGCGCCAGCAAAGTTCCAGGGACAAACTATGGCTACACCTTC. This chain connects TRBV4-1 to TRBJ1-2; perhaps TRBD1 as D (6 bases). The germline gives CDR1 MGHRA, CDR2 YSYEKL. CDR3 length equals 14 residues. V was clipped by 7 bases and J by 2 bases, with 14 bases between them.

This chain joins TRBV6-6 and TRBJ1-5; D gene unclear. CDR1 MNHNY and CDR2 SVGAGI come from the germline V gene (reference sequence). The CDR3 has 11 amino acids. The V end was cut by 6 bases, the J end by 8 bases, with 8 bases between. The CDR3 sequence: CASRLGEPQHF. The CDR3 coding sequence is TGTGCCAGCAGATTGGGAGAGCCCCAGCATTTT.

This chain joins TRBV19 and TRBJ2-7; 8 positions agree with TRBD1. In germline, CDR1 is LNHDA, CDR2 SQIVND (reference sequence). The CDR3 covers 13 residues. V was clipped by 5 bases and J by 2 bases; unmatched bases: 2. The CDR3 loop is CASSRQGPYEQYF. CDR3 sequence (DNA): TGTGCCAGTAGTCGACAGGGGCCCTACGAGCAGTACTTC.

The rearrangement uses TRBV25-1 and TRBJ2-5, with D tentatively TRBD2 (6 bases). The CDR3 has 16 residues. V was clipped by 2 bases and J by 2 bases, with 15 bases between them. Germline V gene sequence: CDR1 MGHDK, CDR2 SYGVNS. The CDR3 sequence: CASSELPAGRQETQYF. The DNA of the CDR3 is TGTGCCAGCAGTGAACTTCCAGCGGGCCGGCAAGAGACCCAGTACTTC.

V gene TRBV28 combines with J gene TRBJ1-6, with TRBD1 as a possible D gene (5 bases). Germline loops: CDR1 MDHEN, CDR2 SYDVKM. Between the trimmed V and J ends, which lost 3 bases and 1 base, there was a span of 22 bases. The CDR3 sequence is 20 residues long. CDR3 nucleotide sequence: TGTGCCAGCAGTTTCCCTCCCCAAGGGACTTTGAGATCCTATAATTCACCCCTCCACTTT. It yields the protein CASSFPPQGTLRSYNSPLHF.

On this clone: Within the sample, other DNA sequences also encode this same CDR3. This rearrangement joins TRBV27 to TRBJ1-2, with a tentative D call TRBD1 (5 bases). The CDR3 contains 14 residues. Trimming left V 5 bases short and J 2 bases short, with 12 bases between. CDR1 is MNHEY and CDR2 is SMNVEV in the germline V gene (reference sequence). The CDR3 loop is CASSPPGGNYGYTF. The CDR3 region has the DNA TGTGCCAGCAGTCCCCCGGGGGGGAACTATGGCTACACCTTC.